The 14 T cell receptor beta chains below come from one sample, sequenced in a study of OX40 agonist ivuxolimab in advanced cancers. Repertoires were generated with immunoSEQ multiplex PCR, while TCRdb's copy carries only in-frame clones and drops some. The table lists roughly 9,900 clones, approximately 78% of them singletons. The sample in question was CD4+ or CD8+ T cells sorted from blood, obtained in a trial of the OX40 agonist ivuxolimab. The receptors derive from an adult with an advanced solid tumor such as melanoma, head and neck, liver or kidney cancer.

J is TRBJ2-7 and V is TRBV9, with D perhaps matching TRBD1 (6 bases). V lost 2 bases, J lost 5 bases, and 17 bases lay in between. The CDR3 consists of 15 residues. The germline V gene encodes CDR1 SGDLS and CDR2 YYNGEE. The CDR3 loop reads CASSVATGIFNEQYF. In nucleotides, the CDR3 is TGTGCCAGCAGCGTGGCGACAGGAATCTTCAACGAGCAGTACTTC.

J is TRBJ2-1 and V is TRBV9; D remains ambiguous. Trimming shortened V by 7 bases and J by 3 bases, and 8 bases separated the two germline ends. The CDR3 loop spans 12 amino acids. Germline lookup yields CDR1 SGDLS and CDR2 YYNGEE. The CDR3 sequence is CASGGIYNEQFF. The CDR3 DNA sequence: TGTGCCAGCGGTGGGATCTACAATGAGCAGTTCTTC.

The sample holds one count of this clone. V is TRBV6-5 and J is TRBJ2-1, with 7 bases lining up with TRBD1. Germline V gives CDR1 MNHEY, CDR2 SVGAGI. The V gene end was trimmed by 4 bases and the J gene end by 4 bases; junction bases not matched to a gene: 4. CDR3 size: 14 residues. Here the CDR3 reads CASSSGTVYNEQFF. CDR3 sequence (DNA): TGTGCCAGCAGTTCCGGGACAGTATACAATGAGCAGTTCTTC.

This clone was seen more than once but under ten times. This chain connects TRBV14 to TRBJ2-2; D remains ambiguous. CDR1 is SGHDN and CDR2 is FVKESK in the germline V gene. V lost 0 bases and J lost 1, with 12 bases in between. There are 17 residues in the CDR3. In nucleotides, the CDR3 is TGTGCCAGCAGCCAAGATATAATGTCAGGGAACACCGGGGAGCTGTTTTTT. This sequence encodes CASSQDIMSGNTGELFF.

The chain has TRBV28 and TRBJ2-3, with 10 positions matching TRBD2. Germline trimming cut 3 bases from V and 4 bases from J; bases unmatched to any gene: 4. Germline V gene lookup returns CDR1 MDHEN and CDR2 SYDVKM. The CDR3 sequence is 15 residues long. The CDR3 nucleotides read TGTGCCAGCAGTTTGGGACTAGCGATCGCAGATACGCAGTATTTT. Protein: CASSLGLAIADTQYF.

This clone has just a few counts. The chain has TRBV27 and TRBJ1-2, with D possibly being TRBD1 (5 bases). CDR3 length: 13 amino acids. Looked up from germline, CDR1 is MNHEY and CDR2 is SMNVEV (reference sequence). The V and J ends lost 2 bases and 3 bases respectively, with 7 bases between them. The CDR3 protein is CASSLRRDYGYTF. DNA for the CDR3: TGTGCCAGCAGTTTACGCAGGGACTATGGCTACACCTTC.

J is TRBJ1-1 and V is TRBV18; perhaps TRBD1 as D (6 bases). Trimming removed 0 bases at V and 5 bases at J, with 13 bases between. Germline V gene data show CDR1 as KGHSH and CDR2 as LQKENI. The CDR3 has 15 amino acids. CDR3: CASSPPRGRRTEAFF. CDR3 in DNA: TGTGCCAGCTCACCACCCCGGGGGCGGAGGACTGAAGCTTTCTTT.

The chain combines TRBV6-1 with TRBJ2-4; D remains unclear. The V gene lost 1 base and the J gene lost 5 bases, with 12 bases spanning the gap. Germline CDR1 is MNHNS and CDR2 is SASEGT. The CDR3 is 15 amino acids. CDR3 coding DNA: TGTGCCAGCAGTGAAGGGCGCCATTCGGAAAACATTCAGTACTTC. It yields the protein CASSEGRHSENIQYF.

To note about this clone: A much more abundant neighbour one base away suggests this may be a read error. This CDR3 is CASRSQGGTEAFF. Here the CDR3 DNA reads TGTGCCAGCAGGTCACAGGGTGGCACTGAAGCTTTCTTT. The chain combines TRBV27 with TRBJ1-1, with D maybe TRBD1 (6 bases). CDR1 is MNHEY, CDR2 SMNVEV, per germline (reference sequence). The CDR3 is 13 amino acids. The V end lost 6 bases, the J end lost 4 bases, and 12 bases lay between the germline ends.

This chain links TRBV9 with TRBJ1-1; 7 bases are shared with TRBD1. This CDR3 has 14 residues. V gave up 2 bases and J gave up 6 bases; unmatched junction bases: 7. Germline CDR1 and CDR2: SGDLS and YYNGEE. This CDR3 reads CASSVVRGISEAFF. The CDR3 DNA follows: TGTGCCAGCAGCGTTGTCAGGGGGATCTCTGAAGCTTTCTTT.

The genes are TRBV27 and TRBJ2-1, with D tentatively TRBD1 or TRBD2 (5 bases each). Germline-derived CDR1 and CDR2 are MNHEY and SMNVEV (reference sequence). The CDR3 totals 13 residues. The ends were cut back, 3 bases at V and 6 bases at J, with 9 bases in the middle. The CDR3 spells CASSFGGGNEQFF. In DNA form, the CDR3 reads TGTGCCAGCAGTTTTGGTGGGGGCAATGAGCAGTTCTTC.

The V gene is TRBV7-2, the J gene TRBJ2-7; TRBD1 aligns across 9 bases. The J segment lost 0 bases and the V segment lost 2 bases, leaving 2 bases of the junction unmatched. Germline CDR1 is SGHTA and CDR2 is FQGNSA. This CDR3 is 15 amino acids long. CDR3 residues: CASSLYRGHSYEQYF. The CDR3 region has the DNA TGTGCCAGCAGCTTATACAGGGGGCACTCCTACGAGCAGTACTTC.

V usage is TRBV28 and J usage is TRBJ2-1; D not resolved. Looked up from germline, CDR1 is MDHEN and CDR2 is SYDVKM. This CDR3 is 17 amino acids long. Trimming shortened V by 5 bases and J by 0 bases, and 17 bases separated the two germline ends. This CDR3 is CASSPYIGLSSYNEQFF. CDR3 bases: TGTGCCAGCAGTCCGTACATCGGGCTAAGCTCCTACAATGAGCAGTTCTTC.

The V and J genes are TRBV2 and TRBJ1-5; 8 nucleotides agree with TRBD1. The V gene end was trimmed by 6 bases and the J gene end by 7 bases; junction bases not matched to a gene: 17. This CDR3 spans 17 amino acids. The germline V gene has CDR1 SNHLY and CDR2 FYNNEI. CDR3 sequence: CASRDPNQDRVRQPQHF. CDR3 sequence (DNA): TGTGCCAGCAGGGACCCGAATCAGGACAGGGTGAGACAGCCCCAGCATTTT.